These 3 T cell receptor beta chains were sequenced from one sample in a study of T cells in Graves' hyperthyroidism and ophthalmopathy. TCR beta CDR3 region amplification was performed from RNA transcripts. In the first-round RT-PCR of the TCR CDR3, the HTBI primer set was used. Via MiXCR, TCRdb re-called the multiplex PCR reads, giving one row per CDR3 protein. The table lists fewer than 350,000 distinct CDR3 sequences, 18% of them singletons. The specimen was blood. These receptors came from a woman aged 50 to 60 with Graves' hyperthyroidism.

The chain couples TRBV12-3 or TRBV12-4 to TRBJ2-1; TRBD2 is a possible D gene (5 bases). The ends were cut back, 6 bases at V and 8 bases at J, with 17 bases in the middle. CDR3 length: 14 residues. CDR3 nucleotides: TGTGCCAGCAGCTTATTAGAGGGCGGCTATGAGCAGTTCTTC. Protein product: CASSLLEGGYEQFF.

The genes are TRBV5-1 and TRBJ2-1; D not certain. V dropped 3 bases and J dropped 0 bases, with 10 bases sitting between them. The CDR3 extends over 15 amino acids. The germline gives CDR1 SGHRS, CDR2 YFSETQ. CDR3 sequence: CASSSLQNSYNEQFF. As DNA, the CDR3 is TGCGCCAGCAGCTCGTTACAAAACTCCTACAATGAGCAGTTCTTC.

The sample holds a few counts of this clonotype. This chain's CDR3 is CAISESSGNTIYF. The CDR3, as DNA: TGTGCCATCAGTGAGTCGAGCGGAAACACCATATATTTT. This chain joins TRBV10-3 and TRBJ1-3; D unresolved. Germline lookup yields CDR1 ENHRY and CDR2 SYGVKD. CDR3 size: 13 residues. Trimming took 0 bases from V and 4 from J, leaving 4 bases between them.